The T cell receptor beta chain under discussion was sequenced for a study of long-term antiretroviral therapy in people with HIV. Sequencing used immunoSEQ v3.0 at survey level. Method: immunoSEQ multiplex PCR; TCRdb's copy keeps in-frame clones and lacks some. This sample has some 9,700 clones; roughly four fifths occur once, and the top ten carry 20%. The sample consisted of unsorted PBMCs, taken 1.8 years before starting antiretroviral therapy. This receptor was taken from a middle-aged man with HIV.

Here the CDR3 reads CASNQGWNTEAFF. The CDR3 DNA reads TGCGCCAGCAACCAGGGCTGGAACACTGAAGCTTTCTTT. The chain uses TRBV4-1 and TRBJ1-1; D is possibly TRBD1 (5 bases). Between the trimmed V and J ends, which lost 7 bases and 1 base, there was a span of 10 bases. Looked up from germline, CDR1 is MGHRA and CDR2 is YSYEKL. This CDR3 has 13 residues.